This T cell receptor beta chain was sequenced during a study of regulatory T cells in long-lasting Graves disease. As for time point: newly diagnosed GD, antithyroid drugs for less than 3 months. PBMC RNA served as the TCR library source. Patients were enrolled at an endocrinology department in Xi'an, China. Germline CDR1 LNHDA, CDR2 SQIVND (reference sequence). The CDR3 covers 14 residues. Between the trimmed V and J ends, which lost 3 bases and 2 bases, there was a span of 10 bases. Construction of the TCR beta libraries employed iRepertoire HTBI primers in conjunction with Arm-PCR of CDR3 regions. TCRdb itself ran the multiplex PCR reads through MiXCR, one entry per CDR3 protein. The sample lists around 400,000 distinct CDR3 sequences, less than 20% occurring once.

This receptor was obtained from a female donor with Graves disease. The rearrangement links TRBV19 to TRBJ1-2; D gene uncertain. The sample consisted of peripheral blood mononuclear cells (PBMCs), taken at new diagnosis, from a patient treated with antithyroid drugs. The CDR3 DNA reads as TGTGCCAGTAGTATCTTCGGCAGGAACTATGGCTACACCTTC. It codes for CASSIFGRNYGYTF.